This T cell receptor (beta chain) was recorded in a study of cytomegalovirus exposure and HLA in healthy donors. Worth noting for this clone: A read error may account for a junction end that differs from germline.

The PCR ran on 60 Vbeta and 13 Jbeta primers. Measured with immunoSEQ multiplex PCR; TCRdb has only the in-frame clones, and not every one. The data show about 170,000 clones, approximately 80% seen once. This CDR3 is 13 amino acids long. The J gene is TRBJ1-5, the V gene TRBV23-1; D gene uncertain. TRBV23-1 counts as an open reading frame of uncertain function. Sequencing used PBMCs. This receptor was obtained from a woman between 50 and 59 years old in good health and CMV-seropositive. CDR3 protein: CASSQSANQPQHF. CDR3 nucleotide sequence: TGCGCCAGCAGTCAATCGGCCAATCAACCCCAGCATTTT.